Following are 14 T cell receptor beta chains from one sample sequenced in a study of monozygotic twins with inflammatory bowel disease. No DNA is given; TCRdb re-called the 5' RACE reads and lists each CDR3 protein once. This sample carries a few hundred thousand distinct CDR3 sequences, with just over 2.5% going to the ten biggest clones. The sample consisted of blood. The receptors were sampled from a human donor with ulcerative colitis or Crohn's disease, or a healthy co-twin of an affected twin (not recorded which).

This chain joins TRBV20-1 and TRBJ2-7; TCRdb proposes TRBD2, but this gene call is untestable without DNA. Germline CDR1 is DFQATT and CDR2 is SNEGSKA (reference sequence). The CDR3 spans 16 residues. The chain's CDR3 is CSASQPGLAGSYEQYF.

CDR3 in amino acids: CSARDLGGTSTDTQYF. The rearrangement uses TRBV20-1 and TRBJ2-3; with no DNA, the TCRdb D assignment of TRBD1 cannot be verified. The germline V gene has CDR1 DFQATT and CDR2 SNEGSKA (reference sequence). This CDR3 has 16 residues.

The chain has TRBV6-1 and TRBJ1-5; TCRdb's D call of TRBD1 is untestable without DNA. CDR1 and CDR2 (germline): MNHNS, SASEGT. The CDR3 loop spans 15 amino acids. CDR3 residues: CASRLTGGGNQPQHF.

The rearrangement uses TRBV5-1 and TRBJ2-5; TCRdb lists TRBD1, though no DNA is available to test this call. Per germline, CDR1 SGHRS and CDR2 YFSETQ. This CDR3 contains 14 residues. The CDR3 reads CASSPGDGEETQYF.

The chain joins TRBV6-1 to TRBJ2-7; lacking DNA, the TRBD1 call made by TCRdb goes unchecked. This CDR3 contains 16 residues. Germline CDR1 and CDR2: MNHNS and SASEGT. The CDR3: CASRVRTGAISYEQYF.

This chain connects TRBV5-6 to TRBJ2-1. There are 14 residues in the CDR3. The germline gives CDR1 SGHDT, CDR2 YYEEEE. CDR3 sequence: CASSLDPGASEQFF.

This sequence joins TRBV7-2 and TRBJ1-5; TCRdb indicates TRBD1, and absent DNA this call remains unverified. Germline values: CDR1 SGHTA, CDR2 FQGNSA. CDR3 length: 17 amino acids. CDR3 residues: CASSLGFRHRPGQPQHF.

The gene calls are TRBV20-1 and TRBJ1-6; TCRdb picks TRBD1, but there is no DNA to check that call. This CDR3 has 16 residues. Germline CDR1 DFQATT, CDR2 SNEGSKA (reference sequence). This CDR3 is CSARGRDLSYNSPLHF.

This chain links TRBV12-3 or TRBV12-4 with TRBJ1-2; TCRdb names TRBD1, which stays unverified in the absence of DNA. This CDR3 is 17 amino acids long. This chain's CDR3 is CASSFLKHRDGGYGYTF.

The chain joins TRBV5-8 to TRBJ2-1; the TRBD1 assignment by TCRdb is unverifiable without DNA. CDR1 is SGHTS and CDR2 is YDEGEE in the germline V gene. The CDR3 is made up of 14 amino acids. The CDR3 loop is CASRNDRGNNEQFF. The entire variable domain, with the rest obtained from reference TRBV5-8 and TRBJ2-1, is as follows: EAGVTQSPTHLIKTRGQQATLRCSPISGHTSVYWYQQALGLGLQFLLWYDEGEERNRGNFPPRFSGRQFPNYSSELNVNALELEDSALYLCASRNDRGNNEQFFGPGTRLTVL.

This chain uses TRBV5-1 with TRBJ2-3; lacking DNA, the TRBD1 call made by TCRdb goes unchecked. Germline-derived CDR1 and CDR2 are SGHRS and YFSETQ. The CDR3 consists of 16 residues. CDR3 in amino acids: CASSGRGGHPTDTQYF.

The chain employs TRBV7-2 and TRBJ2-1; the D call of TRBD1 rests on TCRdb alone, since no DNA is present to check it. Germline V gene sequence: CDR1 SGHTA, CDR2 FQGNSA. The CDR3 is 17 residues long. The CDR3 region is CASSSGPAGQGYNEQFF.

The chain links TRBV20-1 to TRBJ2-5; TCRdb names TRBD1, which stays unverified in the absence of DNA. The length of the CDR3 is 13 residues. Germline V gene lookup returns CDR1 DFQATT and CDR2 SNEGSKA (reference sequence). The CDR3 reads CSAQGAFGETQYF.

This sequence joins TRBV6-5 and TRBJ1-6. The CDR3 contains 16 residues. Germline CDR1 MNHEY, CDR2 SVGAGI. The CDR3 spells CASSYNPPRLGSPLHF.